The 18 T cell receptor beta chains reported below all come from one sample, sequenced in a study of blood T cell repertoires in COVID-19. Only in-frame clones appear in the TCRdb table, and some are missing; sequencing was by immunoSEQ multiplex PCR. Of 360,000 or so clones in the sample, approximately 89% were seen once. Sequencing was done on a sample of peripheral blood. These receptor sequences come from a woman in her sixties or seventies with COVID-19, enrolled during active disease.

This rearrangement joins TRBV5-6 to TRBJ1-6; D is possibly TRBD1 (6 bases). The CDR3 runs 15 residues. CDR1 is SGHDT, CDR2 YYEEEE, per germline. Between the trimmed V and J ends, which lost 4 bases and 7 bases, there was a span of 15 bases. CDR3: CASSRRFTGNSPLHF. CDR3 nucleotide sequence: TGTGCCAGCAGCCGACGCTTTACAGGGAATTCACCCCTCCACTTT.

This chain uses TRBV9 with TRBJ1-1; D is perhaps TRBD1 (5 bases). Germline values: CDR1 SGDLS, CDR2 YYNGEE. There are 14 residues in the CDR3. Trimming took 2 bases from V and 3 from J, leaving 11 bases between them. CDR3 sequence (DNA): TGTGCCAGCAGCGTGCAGGGAGGGCACACTGAAGCTTTCTTT. It translates to CASSVQGGHTEAFF.

The J gene is TRBJ2-5, the V gene TRBV7-3, with TRBD2 identical over 8 bases. The CDR3 spans 17 residues. Germline V gene lookup returns CDR1 SGHTA and CDR2 FQGTGA. V gave up 5 bases and J gave up 2 bases; unmatched junction bases: 13. The CDR3 DNA reads as TGTGCCAGCAGCCGTAACGGGGGGGCATTAGGGCAAGAGACCCAGTACTTC. This sequence encodes CASSRNGGALGQETQYF.

V is TRBV24-1 and J is TRBJ2-1; D remains ambiguous. The CDR3 runs to 15 residues. V gave up 3 bases and J gave up 7 bases, with 15 bases separating them. Germline V gene lookup returns CDR1 KGHDR and CDR2 SFDVKD. The chain's CDR3 is CATSDPSVSLNEQFF. CDR3 coding DNA: TGTGCCACCAGTGATCCGTCGGTCTCCTTGAATGAGCAGTTCTTC.

The rearrangement links TRBV11-3 to TRBJ1-1; 11 positions match TRBD1. This CDR3 is 15 amino acids long. Trimming at V came to 5 bases and at J to 7 bases, leaving 9 bases not matched to a gene. Germline loops: CDR1 SGHNT, CDR2 YENEEA. The DNA of the CDR3 is TGTGCCAGCAGCCCAGGACAGGGGGCGTTCGATGAAGCTTTCTTT. Translation gives CASSPGQGAFDEAFF.

The chain links TRBV30 to TRBJ1-4; tentatively, D is TRBD1 (5 bases). The CDR3 consists of 12 residues. The germline CDR1 and CDR2 sequences are GTSNPN and SVGIG (reference sequence). The V end lost 8 bases, the J end lost 7 bases, and 14 bases lay between the germline ends. CDR3 in amino acids: CAGAQGGEKLFF. The CDR3 coding sequence is TGTGCCGGCGCGCAGGGAGGTGAAAAACTGTTTTTT.

The chain has TRBV5-4 and TRBJ1-4; 9 bases match TRBD1. Germline V gene sequence: CDR1 SGHNT, CDR2 YYREEE (reference sequence). With V trimmed by 7 bases and J by 7 bases, 8 bases remained unmatched. The CDR3 is made up of 14 amino acids. The CDR3 sequence: CASYKQGAPEKLFF. The CDR3 region has the DNA TGTGCCAGCTACAAACAGGGGGCGCCTGAAAAACTGTTTTTT.

V and J are TRBV15 and TRBJ1-2; D possibly corresponds to TRBD1 (6 bases). Germline loops: CDR1 LNHNV, CDR2 YYDKDF (reference sequence). The CDR3 is made up of 15 amino acids. Trimming left V 0 bases short and J 6 bases short, with 14 bases between. The CDR3 DNA follows: TGTGCCACCAGCAGAGATCGTCGGGGGGCGAATGGCTACACCTTC. Its protein is CATSRDRRGANGYTF.

The V gene is TRBV19, the J gene TRBJ1-1, with D possibly matching TRBD1 (6 bases). There are 15 residues in the CDR3. Trimming removed 3 bases at V and 6 bases at J, with 17 bases between. CDR1 LNHDA and CDR2 SQIVND come from the germline V gene (reference sequence). The CDR3 nucleotides read TGTGCCAGTAGTATCTCTCGGCAGGGGAGTTCTGAAGCTTTCTTT. This translates into CASSISRQGSSEAFF.

The chain employs TRBV7-2 and TRBJ2-3; TRBD2 is a possible D gene (5 bases). V was shortened by 3 bases and J by 9 bases, with 16 bases between the two germline ends. The CDR3 extends over 14 amino acids. The germline V gene encodes CDR1 SGHTA and CDR2 FQGNSA. CDR3: CASSLTPAPGTQYF. CDR3 in DNA: TGTGCCAGCAGCTTGACCCCGGCCCCGGGGACGCAGTATTTT.

This clone has more than one count but fewer than ten. The rearrangement uses TRBV27 and TRBJ1-6; D remains unclear. Germline loops: CDR1 MNHEY, CDR2 SMNVEV (reference sequence). V was pared by 2 bases and J by 6 bases, with 11 bases between. This CDR3 contains 15 residues. This CDR3 reads CASSLLGGSNSPLHF. The DNA for the CDR3 is TGTGCCAGCAGTTTACTGGGAGGATCTAATTCACCCCTCCACTTT.

V gene TRBV5-1 combines with J gene TRBJ2-3, with 12 nucleotides matching TRBD2. Germline V lookup: CDR1 SGHRS, CDR2 YFSETQ. Trimming at V came to 4 bases and at J to 1 base, leaving 10 bases not matched to a gene. The CDR3 consists of 18 residues. This CDR3 reads CASSARLAGGHGTDTQYF. In DNA form, the CDR3 reads TGCGCCAGCAGCGCGCGTCTAGCGGGGGGGCATGGCACAGATACGCAGTATTTT. The full variable domain, with the rest looked up from reference TRBV5-1 and TRBJ2-3, is KAGVTQTPRYLIKTRGQQVTLSCSPISGHRSVSWYQQTPGQGLQFLFEYFSETQRNKGNFPGRFSGRQFSNSRSEMNVSTLELGDSALYLCASSARLAGGHGTDTQYFGPGTRLTVL.

The rearrangement joins TRBV7-3 to TRBJ2-7, with D perhaps TRBD2 (5 bases). V gave up 2 bases and J gave up 0 bases, with 11 bases separating them. The germline V gene has CDR1 SGHTA and CDR2 FQGTGA. This CDR3 spans 15 amino acids. DNA for the CDR3: TGTGCCAGCAGCTTATTGGGAGACGGCTCCTACGAGCAGTACTTC. Translated, it gives CASSLLGDGSYEQYF.

The chain uses TRBV3-1 (or the pseudogene TRBV3-2) and TRBJ1-1; 9 bases fit TRBD1. The length of the CDR3 is 14 residues. V dropped 4 bases and J dropped 5; count of bases not matched to a gene: 5. The germline V gene encodes CDR1 LGHDT and CDR2 YNNKEL (reference sequence). CDR3 sequence reads: CASSLRDRVTEAFF. The CDR3 DNA reads as TGTGCCAGCAGCCTCCGGGACAGGGTGACTGAAGCTTTCTTT.

V is TRBV14 and J is TRBJ2-7; D may be TRBD2 (5 bases). The ends were cut back, 0 bases at V and 9 bases at J, with 9 bases in the middle. This CDR3 has 12 amino acids. Germline CDR1 SGHDN, CDR2 FVKESK. The CDR3 sequence: CASSQDAGRQYF. The CDR3 DNA sequence: TGTGCCAGCAGCCAAGATGCTGGGAGGCAGTACTTC. Based on the CDR3 plus reference TRBV14 and TRBJ2-7, the full variable domain is EAGVTQFPSHSVIEKGQTVTLRCDPISGHDNLYWYRRVMGKEIKFLLHFVKESKQDESGMPNNRFLAERTGGTYSTLKVQPAELEDSGVYFCASSQDAGRQYFGPGTRLTVT.

This clone has a handful of counts. The gene calls are TRBV5-6 and TRBJ1-6; the D is unclear. This CDR3 is 17 amino acids long. Per germline, CDR1 SGHDT and CDR2 YYEEEE. V gave up 4 bases and J gave up 10 bases, with 24 bases separating them. The CDR3 DNA sequence: TGTGCCAGCAGCCAATGGAGGGAGGTTGCTCAAGGATCACCCCTCCACTTT. Protein product: CASSQWREVAQGSPLHF.

The J gene is TRBJ1-2, the V gene TRBV5-6; no clear D gene. Germline V gene sequence: CDR1 SGHDT, CDR2 YYEEEE. The V end was cut by 0 bases, the J end by 5 bases, with 14 bases between. The CDR3 runs to 15 residues. The CDR3 sequence: CASSLGEGTWYGYTF. CDR3 coding DNA: TGTGCCAGCAGCTTGGGTGAGGGCACTTGGTATGGCTACACCTTC.

This clone was counted between two and nine times. CDR3 loop: CASSTGTGGNQPQHF. Here the CDR3 DNA reads TGTGCCAGCAGCACCGGGACAGGGGGCAATCAGCCCCAGCATTTT. The chain is built from TRBV6-2 or TRBV6-3 and TRBJ1-5, with 10 bases aligning to TRBD1. This CDR3 has 15 amino acids. Unmatched junction bases numbered 4, after V lost 6 bases and J lost 2 bases. CDR1 and CDR2 from the germline V gene are MNHEY and SVGEGT.